This T cell receptor (beta chain) was recorded in a study of blood T cell repertoires in COVID-19. Study-wide background: From T cells, B-cell-depleted T cells, or PBMCs came the material, which was cDNA or gDNA.

The CDR3 length is 17 residues. Per the germline V gene, CDR1 is LNHDA and CDR2 is SQIVND (reference sequence). Between the trimmed V and J ends, which lost 0 bases and 4 bases, there was a span of 15 bases. Participants were aged about 18 to 89 years from about two dozen US areas. Participants reported their clinical history, and cohort assignment relied on those reports. As originally analysed: Cell counts per sample came from amplifying reference gene primers. Assay used: immunoSEQ multiplex PCR; TCRdb lists only in-frame clones, some missing. V, J and clone size are taken as reported in that table, and D and trimming were inferred from the DNA itself. The sample contains about 280,000 clones, just under 90% of which appear only once.

Sequenced material: PBMCs or T cells enriched from blood (not recorded which). This sequence was found in a woman aged 25 to 39 with acute COVID-19. V is TRBV19 and J is TRBJ2-2; D might be TRBD1 (6 bases). The CDR3 sequence is CASSIDVGTRGTGELFF. DNA of the CDR3: TGTGCCAGTAGTATAGATGTCGGGACAAGAGGCACCGGGGAGCTGTTTTTT.